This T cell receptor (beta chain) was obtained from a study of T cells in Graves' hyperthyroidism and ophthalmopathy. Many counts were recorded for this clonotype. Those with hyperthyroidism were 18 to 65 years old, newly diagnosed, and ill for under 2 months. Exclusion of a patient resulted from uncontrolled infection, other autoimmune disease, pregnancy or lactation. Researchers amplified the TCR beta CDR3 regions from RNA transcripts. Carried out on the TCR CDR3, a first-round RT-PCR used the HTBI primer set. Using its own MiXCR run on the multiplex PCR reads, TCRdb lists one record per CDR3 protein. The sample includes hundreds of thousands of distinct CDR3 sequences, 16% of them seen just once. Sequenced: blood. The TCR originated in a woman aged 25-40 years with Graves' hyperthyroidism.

CDR3 protein: CASSFLKPGLLTGELFF. CDR3 DNA sequence: TGTGCCAGCAGTTTCCTCAAACCGGGACTACTCACCGGGGAGCTGTTTTTT. The chain combines TRBV28 with TRBJ2-2; TRBD2 matches 7 bases. The CDR3 is 17 amino acids. The J segment lost 4 bases and the V segment lost 3 bases, leaving 11 bases of the junction unmatched. The germline V gene has CDR1 MDHEN and CDR2 SYDVKM.